A selection of T cell receptor beta chains follows, all from one sample in a study of blood T cell repertoires in COVID-19. Method: immunoSEQ multiplex PCR; TCRdb's copy keeps in-frame clones and lacks some. The data contain about 380,000 clones, more than 70% of them singletons. Sequencing was performed on PBMCs or T cells enriched from blood (not recorded which). The receptors shown here come from a man aged 30-40 years who had recovered from COVID-19. The CDR3 runs from the conserved cysteine through the conserved F or W. Each record gives: clone size, CDR3 length, D gene, J gene, V gene, CDR3 protein, CDR3 DNA. The D gene is left open where the match is weak. Some rows mark clone size as missing; the rest say once, few, many or name a class of expanded clone.

clone size: -
CDR3 length: 13
D gene: -
J gene: TRBJ1-2
V gene: TRBV30
CDR3 protein: CAWSFSANYGYTF
CDR3 DNA: TGTGCCTGGAGTTTTTCAGCGAACTATGGCTACACCTTC

clone size: few
CDR3 length: 16
D gene: TRBD1
J gene: TRBJ1-1
V gene: TRBV19
CDR3 protein: CASRTHDRAIGTEAFF
CDR3 DNA: TGTGCCAGTAGAACGCACGACAGGGCGATAGGCACTGAAGCTTTCTTT

clone size: -
CDR3 length: 17
D gene: -
J gene: TRBJ1-6
V gene: TRBV9
CDR3 protein: CASSVGGHPRDNSPLHF
CDR3 DNA: TGTGCCAGCAGCGTAGGGGGACACCCGAGGGATAATTCACCCCTCCACTTT

clone size: -
CDR3 length: 12
D gene: -
J gene: TRBJ2-7
V gene: TRBV6-6
CDR3 protein: CASTLPSYEQYF
CDR3 DNA: TGTGCCAGCACCCTTCCCTCCTACGAGCAGTACTTC

clone size: -
CDR3 length: 15
D gene: -
J gene: TRBJ2-7
V gene: TRBV5-1
CDR3 protein: CASSLGGSGSYEQYF
CDR3 DNA: TGCGCCAGCAGTCTCGGGGGTAGCGGCTCCTACGAGCAGTACTTC

clone size: -
CDR3 length: 14
D gene: TRBD1
J gene: TRBJ1-5
V gene: TRBV6-2/TRBV6-3
CDR3 protein: CASSPGGQWQPQHF
CDR3 DNA: TGTGCCAGCAGTCCAGGGGGCCAATGGCAGCCCCAGCATTTT

clone size: -
CDR3 length: 14
D gene: -
J gene: TRBJ2-5
V gene: TRBV7-9
CDR3 protein: CASSITPGRETQYF
CDR3 DNA: TGTGCCAGCAGCATAACCCCGGGAAGGGAGACCCAGTACTTC

clone size: -
CDR3 length: 17
D gene: TRBD2
J gene: TRBJ2-2
V gene: TRBV3-1/TRBV3-2
CDR3 protein: CASSQGFRVAGIGELFF
CDR3 DNA: TGTGCCAGCAGCCAAGGTTTTAGGGTAGCGGGGATCGGGGAGCTGTTTTTT

clone size: -
CDR3 length: 15
D gene: TRBD1
J gene: TRBJ2-2
V gene: TRBV27
CDR3 protein: CASSYGTVYTGELFF
CDR3 DNA: TGTGCCAGCAGCTATGGGACAGTATACACCGGGGAGCTGTTTTTT

clone size: -
CDR3 length: 13
D gene: -
J gene: TRBJ1-5
V gene: TRBV2
CDR3 protein: CASIADSNQPQHF
CDR3 DNA: TGTGCCAGCATTGCGGATAGCAATCAGCCCCAGCATTTT

clone size: -
CDR3 length: 15
D gene: -
J gene: TRBJ1-5
V gene: TRBV19
CDR3 protein: CASSSTAGGNQPQHF
CDR3 DNA: TGTGCCAGTAGTTCGACAGCGGGGGGCAATCAGCCCCAGCATTTT

clone size: few
CDR3 length: 14
D gene: -
J gene: TRBJ2-3
V gene: TRBV4-2
CDR3 protein: CASSQGGGTDTQYF
CDR3 DNA: TGTGCCAGCAGCCAAGGCGGGGGCACAGATACGCAGTATTTT

clone size: once
CDR3 length: 15
D gene: -
J gene: TRBJ2-5
V gene: TRBV19
CDR3 protein: CASSLGLLSGETQYF
CDR3 DNA: TGTGCCAGTAGCCTTGGACTTCTCTCGGGAGAGACCCAGTACTTC

clone size: -
CDR3 length: 12
D gene: -
J gene: TRBJ1-2
V gene: TRBV7-9
CDR3 protein: CASSPREGGYTF
CDR3 DNA: TGTGCCAGCAGCCCCAGGGAGGGAGGCTACACCTTC

clone size: large
CDR3 length: 15
D gene: -
J gene: TRBJ2-1
V gene: TRBV5-5
CDR3 protein: CASSSVHQDNNEQFF
CDR3 DNA: TGTGCCAGCAGCTCCGTTCATCAGGACAACAATGAGCAGTTCTTC